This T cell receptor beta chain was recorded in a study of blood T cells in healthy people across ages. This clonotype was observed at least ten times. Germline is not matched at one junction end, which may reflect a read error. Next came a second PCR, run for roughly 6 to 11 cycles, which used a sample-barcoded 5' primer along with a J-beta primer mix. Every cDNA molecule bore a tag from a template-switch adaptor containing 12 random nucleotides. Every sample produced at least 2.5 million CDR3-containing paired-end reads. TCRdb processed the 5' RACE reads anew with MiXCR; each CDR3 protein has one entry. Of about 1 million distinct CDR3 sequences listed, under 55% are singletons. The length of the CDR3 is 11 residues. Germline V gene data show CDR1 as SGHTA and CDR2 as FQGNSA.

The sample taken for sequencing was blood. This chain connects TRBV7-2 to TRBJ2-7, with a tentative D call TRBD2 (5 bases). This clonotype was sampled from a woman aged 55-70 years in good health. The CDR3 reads CASSVAYEQYF. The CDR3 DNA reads TGTGCCAGCAGCGTAGCGTACGAGCAGTACTTC. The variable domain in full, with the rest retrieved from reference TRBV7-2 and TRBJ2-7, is GAGVSQSPSNKVTEKGKDVELRCDPISGHTALYWYRQSLGQGLEFLIYFQGNSAPDKSGLPSDRFSAERTGGSVSTLTIQRTQQEDSAVYLCASSVAYEQYFGPGTRLTVT.